These 21 T cell receptor beta chains were sequenced from one sample in a study of Ad26.COV2.S vaccination and SARS-CoV-2 variants (dated by TCRdb to the early 2020s). This specimen's treatment or condition label, per the study, means: around 19 received Ad26.COV2.S at low or high dose, single or two shots; about 5 received placebo; per-sample allocation not given. For vaccine and placebo recipients, the sequenced repertoires came from samples collected on day 63 after the first injection. Library construction relied on the immunoSEQ multiplex PCR assay. Held by TCRdb, this immuneACCESS table contains in-frame sequences only and omits some clones. Under half of the omission traces to an unresolved V gene where checked; the cause of the rest is unknown. The sample has about 280,000 clones on record, 87% of them singletons. Together, the top ten hold about 3.6% of the sample. Sequencing was performed on peripheral blood, taken in a trial of Ad26.COV2.S vaccine versus placebo. These receptors came from a person aged 18-65 years who received the Ad26.COV2.S COVID-19 vaccine or a placebo.

The chain recombines TRBV12-3 or TRBV12-4 with TRBJ2-7; TRBD1 aligns across 7 bases. CDR3 length: 13 amino acids. V lost 8 bases, J lost 4 bases, and 8 bases stayed unmatched. The DNA of the CDR3 is TGTGCCAGCGGTTCCGGGACAGTATACGAGCAGTACTTC. It is translated as CASGSGTVYEQYF.

The J gene is TRBJ1-1, the V gene TRBV4-2; D might be TRBD1 (6 bases). Trimming stripped 0 bases from V and 5 bases from J, with 10 bases between. There are 14 residues in the CDR3. Germline-derived CDR1 and CDR2 are LGHNA and YNFKEQ. The CDR3 DNA reads TGTGCCAGCAGCCAAGAAGCGAGGGGGACTGAAGCTTTCTTT. Its translation is CASSQEARGTEAFF.

The chain couples TRBV7-2 to TRBJ2-5; D may correspond to TRBD1 or TRBD2 (5 bases each). This CDR3 region has 16 residues. V lost 5 bases and J lost 5, with 21 bases in between. Looked up from germline, CDR1 is SGHTA and CDR2 is FQGNSA. The CDR3 sequence: CASSALPGRPEETQYF. The DNA for the CDR3 is TGTGCCAGCAGCGCACTGCCGGGACGGCCAGAGGAGACCCAGTACTTC.

The chain joins TRBV12-3 or TRBV12-4 to TRBJ1-1, with D unresolved. V shed 3 bases and J shed 4 bases, with 6 bases lying between them. The CDR3 runs to 12 residues. The CDR3 coding sequence is TGTGCCAGCAGTTTCGTAACCACTGAAGCTTTCTTT. Translating it yields CASSFVTTEAFF.

V usage is TRBV5-5 and J usage is TRBJ2-3, with D uncertain. This CDR3 spans 15 amino acids. The V gene's germline CDR1 is SGHKS and CDR2 YYEKEE (reference sequence). The V gene lost 2 bases and the J gene lost 2 bases, with 12 bases spanning the gap. The CDR3 bases are TGTGCCAGCAGCTTCCCTCGACTTGACACAGATACGCAGTATTTT. It codes for CASSFPRLDTDTQYF.

The chain has TRBV30 and TRBJ2-1; D may be TRBD2 (5 bases). Germline V lookup: CDR1 GTSNPN, CDR2 SVGIG (reference sequence). The CDR3 sequence is 13 residues long. V was clipped by 3 bases and J by 9 bases, with 15 bases between them. DNA of the CDR3: TGTGCCTGGAGACGGGAAGGTTGGGGTGAGCAGTTCTTC. Its translation is CAWRREGWGEQFF.

This sequence joins TRBV7-9 and TRBJ2-1, with TRBD1 matching 9 bases. The CDR3 loop spans 15 amino acids. Trimming removed 6 bases from V and 4 bases from J; junction bases left unmatched: 7. Per the germline V gene, CDR1 is SEHNR and CDR2 is FQNEAQ (reference sequence). Here the CDR3 reads CASSTGTGPYNEQFF. CDR3 DNA: TGTGCCAGCAGTACCGGGACAGGGCCATACAATGAGCAGTTCTTC.

This rearrangement joins TRBV20-1 to TRBJ2-7, with D perhaps TRBD1 (5 bases). This CDR3 is built from 11 residues. V lost 6 bases and J lost 2, with 8 bases in between. Per the germline V gene, CDR1 is DFQATT and CDR2 is SNEGSKA (reference sequence). CDR3 sequence reads: CSARVTYEQYF. CDR3 nucleotide sequence: TGCAGTGCCAGGGTTACCTACGAGCAGTACTTC.

The chain joins TRBV6-1 to TRBJ1-1, with a tentative D call TRBD1 (6 bases). The CDR3 is 14 amino acids. Germline loops: CDR1 MNHNS, CDR2 SASEGT. Trimming stripped 1 base from V and 10 bases from J, with 16 bases between. Written as DNA, the CDR3 is TGTGCCAGCAGTGAAGACTACAGGGACGAGGGAGCTTTCTTT. This gives the protein CASSEDYRDEGAFF.

The chain carries TRBV6-2 or TRBV6-3 and TRBJ1-6; D is undetermined. This CDR3 is 14 amino acids long. The ends were cut back, 4 bases at V and 7 bases at J, with 11 bases in the middle. Germline values: CDR1 MNHEY, CDR2 SVGEGT. The CDR3: CASSSLFFNSPLHF. CDR3 DNA sequence: TGTGCCAGCAGTTCTCTATTCTTCAATTCACCCCTCCACTTT.

The chain has TRBV7-2 and TRBJ2-3, with 8 bases matching TRBD2. The J segment lost 1 base and the V segment lost 1 base, leaving 4 bases of the junction unmatched. This CDR3 is 16 amino acids long. Germline-derived CDR1 and CDR2 are SGHTA and FQGNSA. CDR3 DNA: TGTGCCAGCAGCTTAGGGGTTAGCGGGGGCACAGATACGCAGTATTTT. It is translated as CASSLGVSGGTDTQYF.

The chain combines TRBV20-1 with TRBJ2-5; D is perhaps TRBD2 (6 bases). Trimming left V 3 bases short and J 4 bases short, with 15 bases between. The germline gives CDR1 DFQATT, CDR2 SNEGSKA (reference sequence). The CDR3 contains 14 residues. CDR3 region: CSASNSGGTETQYF. The CDR3 DNA follows: TGCAGTGCTAGTAATTCTGGAGGGACAGAGACCCAGTACTTC.

The chain combines TRBV9 with TRBJ1-3, with D unresolved. The V gene's germline CDR1 is SGDLS and CDR2 YYNGEE. The CDR3 covers 11 residues. V shed 3 bases and J shed 4 bases, with 2 bases lying between them. This CDR3 reads CASSEGNTIYF. In DNA form, the CDR3 reads TGTGCCAGCAGCGAGGGAAACACCATATATTTT.

V usage is TRBV7-3 and J usage is TRBJ2-3; 9 bases agree with TRBD1. After removal of 4 bases from V and 6 bases from J, the junction contained 8 bases not matched to a gene. The CDR3 length is 15 residues. Germline CDR1 SGHTA, CDR2 FQGTGA. The CDR3: CASSSTGGAGDTQYF. In DNA, the CDR3 is TGTGCCAGCAGCTCCACAGGGGGCGCCGGGGATACGCAGTATTTT.

The rearrangement joins TRBV2 to TRBJ1-3; D might be TRBD1 (6 bases). Germline V CDR1 and CDR2: SNHLY, FYNNEI. The germline V and J ends were trimmed by 10 bases and 0 bases, with 13 bases remaining between them. The CDR3 is made up of 14 amino acids. As DNA, the CDR3 is TGTGCCACCAGACAGGACTACTCTGGAAACACCATATATTTT. Its protein product is CATRQDYSGNTIYF.

V usage is TRBV28 and J usage is TRBJ1-3; D call uncertain. From germline, CDR1 is MDHEN and CDR2 SYDVKM. Trimming cost V 4 bases and J 0 bases, with 16 bases left between them. The CDR3 contains 17 residues. This CDR3 is CASSSGGDPDSGNTIYF. Here the CDR3 DNA reads TGTGCCAGCAGTTCGGGTGGGGATCCGGACTCTGGAAACACCATATATTTT.

V is TRBV30 and J is TRBJ2-7, with TRBD1 as a possible D gene (6 bases). Germline loops: CDR1 GTSNPN, CDR2 SVGIG (reference sequence). Trimming removed 5 bases at V and 7 bases at J, with 12 bases between. This CDR3 comprises 11 residues. CDR3 amino acids: CAWAQGREQYF. The CDR3 nucleotides read TGTGCCTGGGCTCAGGGGCGGGAGCAGTACTTC.

This clone was seen just once. The chain joins TRBV11-3 to TRBJ2-1; the D is unclear. Trimming stripped 5 bases from V and 2 bases from J, with 13 bases between. The germline CDR1 and CDR2 sequences are SGHNT and YENEEA. This CDR3 contains 15 residues. CDR3 sequence (DNA): TGTGCCAGCAGCCTAACCAGCATCACCTACAATGAGCAGTTCTTC. It is translated as CASSLTSITYNEQFF.

The chain carries TRBV4-1 and TRBJ1-5; the D is unclear. This CDR3 is 15 amino acids long. The germline V gene has CDR1 MGHRA and CDR2 YSYEKL. The germline V and J ends were trimmed by 0 bases and 3 bases, with 9 bases remaining between them. CDR3 coding DNA: TGCGCCAGCAGCCAAGATCCGGTAGACAATCAGCCCCAGCATTTT. Protein sequence: CASSQDPVDNQPQHF.

The V gene is TRBV2, the J gene TRBJ1-4, with TRBD1 identical over 9 bases. This CDR3 region has 13 residues. Trimming cost V 8 bases and J 8 bases; bases outside gene matches: 6. The germline V gene has CDR1 SNHLY and CDR2 FYNNEI. The CDR3: CASYDRGVEKLFF. CDR3 sequence (DNA): TGTGCCAGCTACGACAGGGGGGTGGAAAAACTGTTTTTT.

The rearrangement links TRBV5-4 to TRBJ1-1; 7 nucleotides line up with TRBD1. The CDR3 spans 15 residues. CDR1 is SGHNT and CDR2 is YYREEE in the germline V gene (reference sequence). With 4 bases clipped from V and 0 bases from J, the junction kept 6 bases outside the gene matches. CDR3 in amino acids: CASSRAGQMNTEAFF. CDR3 coding DNA: TGTGCCAGCAGCCGCGCGGGACAGATGAACACTGAAGCTTTCTTT.